A single sample is the source of the 9 T cell receptor beta chains below, sequenced in a study of blood T cell repertoires in COVID-19. TCRdb's table, derived via immunoSEQ multiplex PCR, lists solely in-frame clones and lacks some. The sample lists roughly 200,000 clones; around 92% were seen once. The sample was PBMCs or T cells enriched from blood (not recorded which). These receptors were obtained from a woman in her 30s with acute COVID-19.

The chain uses TRBV6-5 and TRBJ1-2; D is uncertain. V lost 7 bases and J lost 5, with 11 bases in between. This CDR3 has 12 residues. The germline V gene encodes CDR1 MNHEY and CDR2 SVGAGI. CDR3 sequence reads: CASKSGYYGYTF. The CDR3 region has the DNA TGTGCCAGCAAGTCGGGGTATTATGGCTACACCTTC.

The genes are TRBV7-9 and TRBJ2-7; no clear D gene. This CDR3 region has 14 residues. V was clipped by 3 bases and J by 1 base, with 10 bases between them. The germline CDR1 and CDR2 sequences are SEHNR and FQNEAQ (reference sequence). The chain's CDR3 is CASSFTPTSYEQYF. DNA of the CDR3: TGTGCCAGCAGCTTCACCCCGACATCCTACGAGCAGTACTTC.

The chain employs TRBV7-3 and TRBJ2-1, with 8 bases lining up with TRBD2. Germline V gene lookup returns CDR1 SGHTA and CDR2 FQGTGA. CDR3 length equals 16 residues. Germline trimming cut 5 bases from V and 2 bases from J; bases unmatched to any gene: 8. The CDR3 DNA reads TGTGCCAGCAGCCCCCGGGGGGGGGCCCCCTACAATGAGCAGTTCTTC. As protein: CASSPRGGAPYNEQFF.

The chain uses TRBV7-9 and TRBJ2-2; a weak D match, TRBD1 (6 bases). Germline assignment: CDR1 SEHNR and CDR2 FQNEAQ (reference sequence). With 5 bases removed from V and 0 bases from J, the gap between germline ends came to 13 bases. The CDR3 length is 16 residues. CDR3 in amino acids: CASSVTGTSNTGELFF. CDR3 DNA sequence: TGTGCCAGCAGCGTAACCGGGACATCGAACACCGGGGAGCTGTTTTTT.

V gene TRBV11-2 combines with J gene TRBJ1-1; D is unresolved. CDR3 length: 18 amino acids. Germline V gives CDR1 SGHAT, CDR2 FQNNGV. Trimming took off 1 base at V and 6 bases at J, with 24 bases between the two ends. In DNA, the CDR3 is TGTGCCAGCAGCTTAGGGCGGGGTTCGAAGAGGCCCGAGGCTGAAGCTTTCTTT. Protein sequence: CASSLGRGSKRPEAEAFF. The full variable domain, in which reference TRBV11-2 and TRBJ1-1 provide the parts outside the CDR3, is EAGVAQSPRYKIIEKRQSVAFWCNPISGHATLYWYQQILGQGPKLLIQFQNNGVVDDSQLPKDRFSAERLKGVDSTLKIQPAKLEDSAVYLCASSLGRGSKRPEAEAFFGQGTRLTVV.

The chain joins TRBV4-1 to TRBJ1-3; D remains unclear. The CDR3 has 14 amino acids. The V gene lost 2 bases and the J gene lost 7 bases, with 12 bases spanning the gap. The V gene's germline CDR1 is MGHRA and CDR2 YSYEKL. This CDR3 is CASSQRIAGNTIYF. Here the CDR3 DNA reads TGCGCCAGCAGCCAAAGGATCGCGGGGAACACCATATATTTT.

The genes are TRBV6-5 and TRBJ2-7; D might be TRBD1 (6 bases). Looked up from germline, CDR1 is MNHEY and CDR2 is SVGAGI. The CDR3 totals 16 residues. The V and J ends lost 2 bases and 3 bases respectively, with 17 bases between them. DNA of the CDR3: TGTGCCAGCAGTTACGACGTGACAGGACTTATCTACGAGCAGTACTTC. Protein: CASSYDVTGLIYEQYF.

This rearrangement joins TRBV6-1 to TRBJ1-6; no firm D call. V gave up 2 bases and J gave up 13 bases, with 9 bases separating them. Germline V CDR1 and CDR2: MNHNS, SASEGT. The CDR3 loop spans 12 amino acids. The CDR3 DNA follows: TGTGCCAGCAGTGAATTTAAGCCCCCCCTCCACTTT. It encodes CASSEFKPPLHF.

V is TRBV2 and J is TRBJ2-5, with D unclear. Germline V CDR1 and CDR2: SNHLY, FYNNEI. CDR3 length: 13 amino acids. Trimming took 5 bases from V and 3 from J, leaving 10 bases between them. The CDR3 loop reads CASSLTAEETQYF. The CDR3, as DNA: TGTGCCAGCAGTTTAACTGCTGAAGAGACCCAGTACTTC.